Listed below are T cell receptor beta chains from one sample, sequenced in a study of monozygotic twins with inflammatory bowel disease. TCRdb reprocessed the 5' RACE reads and reports one entry per CDR3 protein, with no DNA. The sample table sets out about 380,000 distinct CDR3 sequences. The specimen sequenced was blood. These receptors all come from a human donor with ulcerative colitis or Crohn's disease, or a healthy co-twin of an affected twin (not recorded which). The CDR3 runs from the conserved cysteine through the conserved F or W.

TRBJ2-3	TRBV3-1	CASSQWLAGGSDTQYF
TRBJ2-7	TRBV20-1	CSARDLRQGVYEQYF
TRBJ2-3	TRBV5-4	CASSLGRGGGTDTQYF
TRBJ2-7	TRBV7-9	CASSPSGVTTYEQYF
TRBJ1-2	TRBV5-1	CASSLTQGNYGYTF
TRBJ1-1	TRBV5-1	CASSLQGGEAEAFF
TRBJ1-2	TRBV7-2	CASSPVAYGYTF
TRBJ1-2	TRBV12-3/TRBV12-4	CASSLGQGPFNGYTF
TRBJ1-6	TRBV12-3/TRBV12-4	CASTDLTGGNSPLHF
TRBJ2-3	TRBV7-2	CASSLAGTRTDTQYF
TRBJ2-2	TRBV20-1	CSARDPLRQTNTGELFF
TRBJ1-1	TRBV7-9	CASSPPVTGHTEAFF
TRBJ2-2	TRBV6-4	CASSGTGDAGELFF
TRBJ2-2	TRBV4-2	CASSLIGQGSTGELFF
TRBJ1-5	TRBV7-2	CASSLDRRNQPQHF
TRBJ1-1	TRBV27	CASSITGGLVTEAFF
TRBJ2-7	TRBV4-3	CASSQDGGRNAYEQYF
TRBJ1-3	TRBV12-3/TRBV12-4	CASSLLGAGNTIYF
TRBJ2-3	TRBV12-3/TRBV12-4	CASSLLESTDTQYF
TRBJ1-1	TRBV9	CASSVEARIGTANTEAFF
TRBJ2-3	TRBV4-2	CASSQEKVGLGTLAQYF
TRBJ1-5	TRBV6-5	CASSYSRVSGQPQHF
TRBJ1-5	TRBV18	CASSPPAQRGNQPQHF
TRBJ1-5	TRBV6-2/TRBV6-3	CASSYIQGGNQPQHF
TRBJ1-6	TRBV6-2/TRBV6-3	CASSGQGSPLHF
TRBJ2-1	TRBV11-2	CASSLLQGSVYNEQFF
TRBJ1-1	TRBV6-2/TRBV6-3	CASSFMNTEAFF
TRBJ2-2	TRBV5-6	CASSLALAEPGELFF
TRBJ2-7	TRBV18	CASSPRQGPTYF
TRBJ2-1	TRBV3-1	CASSNEGLAGGSSYNEQFF
TRBJ2-7	TRBV28	CASSLPTAIYEQYF
TRBJ2-7	TRBV7-9	CASSLGTGQAYEQYF
TRBJ2-7	TRBV28	CASSQPGTGGNEQYF
TRBJ1-1	TRBV5-1	CASFEKPNTEAFF
TRBJ2-3	TRBV7-2	CASSDRDTQYF
TRBJ2-3	TRBV7-2	CASSFGETDTQYF
TRBJ2-1	TRBV12-3/TRBV12-4	CASSLLTGLNNEQFF
TRBJ2-2	TRBV14	CASSQDLRGELFF
TRBJ1-2	TRBV7-2	CASSPRGGQNYGYTF
TRBJ1-5	TRBV20-1	CSANRERGQPQHF
TRBJ1-1	TRBV18	CASSPIHGAGTEAFF
TRBJ2-3	TRBV5-1	CASSRQTSGDPTDTQYF
TRBJ1-2	TRBV7-3	CASSFEGNYGYTF
TRBJ2-5	TRBV7-3	CASSSGRTSGDETQYF
TRBJ2-3	TRBV7-2	CASIPGTARTDTQYF
TRBJ1-1	TRBV27	CASSQKVYTEAIF
TRBJ1-5	TRBV7-2	CASSLVTGGWNQPQHF
TRBJ1-5	TRBV19	CASSIVSSNQPQHF
TRBJ1-1	TRBV4-1	CASSQPASSNTEAFF
TRBJ2-2	TRBV29-1	CSVKWVQGTTGELFF
TRBJ2-1	TRBV11-2	CASSLVLAYNEQFF
TRBJ2-3	TRBV24-1	CATSDFGSQSTDTQYF
TRBJ2-2	TRBV20-1	CSARVTGSGSRGTGELFF
TRBJ2-7	TRBV3-1	CASRQFSGSSTYEQYF
TRBJ2-7	TRBV5-1	CASSLPFAGGYEQYF
TRBJ1-1	TRBV20-1	CSARPANTEAFF
TRBJ2-2	TRBV20-1	CSVKRGSLSGELFF